One sample yielded the 13 T cell receptor beta chains listed below, sequenced in a study of glioma-infiltrating T cells after dendritic cell vaccination. The method was immunoSEQ multiplex PCR; TCRdb's version includes in-frame clones alone and lacks a portion of them. The sample yields 75,000 to 95,000 clones, more than 75% seen once. The time point denotes: after dendritic cell vaccination, including at tumor progression/relapse. This material consisted of blood, taken after dendritic cell vaccination. The receptor set was obtained from a human donor with glioblastoma.

This clone showed up just a few times. The gene calls are TRBV11-2 and TRBJ1-3; no clear D gene. The CDR3 is 11 amino acids. The V and J ends lost 5 bases and 13 bases respectively, with 12 bases between them. The germline gives CDR1 SGHAT, CDR2 FQNNGV. The CDR3: CASSPRRRIYF. CDR3 DNA sequence: TGTGCCAGCAGCCCGCGTCGGAGAATATATTTT.

This rearrangement joins TRBV5-1 to TRBJ1-5; D possibly corresponds to TRBD1 (5 bases). V shed 5 bases and J shed 5 bases, with 11 bases lying between them. The CDR3 consists of 13 residues. Germline V gene sequence: CDR1 SGHRS, CDR2 YFSETQ. As DNA, the CDR3 is TGCGCCAGCAGAATAGGGGCGGATCAGCCCCAGCATTTT. This encodes CASRIGADQPQHF.

This chain connects TRBV27 to TRBJ1-2, with 7 bases identical to TRBD1. In germline, CDR1 is MNHEY, CDR2 SMNVEV (reference sequence). This CDR3 is built from 14 residues. V lost 3 bases to trimming and J lost 4 bases; unmatched junction nucleotides: 5. The CDR3 DNA reads TGTGCCAGCAGTTTCACCCCAGGGGGCTATGGCTACACCTTC. It translates to CASSFTPGGYGYTF.

This clone was seen a single time. CDR3 in amino acids: CASSSRVSNTGELFF. DNA for the CDR3: TGTGCCAGCAGTTCCAGGGTCTCGAACACCGGGGAGCTGTTTTTT. V is TRBV28 and J is TRBJ2-2; tentative D call: TRBD1 (5 bases). Germline V gives CDR1 MDHEN, CDR2 SYDVKM. This CDR3 has 15 residues. V lost 4 bases to trimming and J lost 0 bases, with 9 bases between them.

The CDR3 reads CASSVAGVRGETQYF. DNA for the CDR3: TGTGCCAGCAGCGTAGCTGGGGTCCGGGGGGAGACCCAGTACTTC. V is TRBV9 and J is TRBJ2-5, with D tentatively TRBD2 (6 bases). Germline CDR1 reads SGDLS; CDR2 reads YYNGEE. The V end was cut by 0 bases, the J end by 5 bases, with 14 bases between. CDR3 length: 15 residues.

CDR3: CASSESKGGAEQFF. In nucleotides, the CDR3 is TGCGCCAGCAGTGAGTCGAAGGGAGGCGCTGAGCAGTTCTTC. The V call is TRBV10-2, the J call TRBJ2-1; possible D gene TRBD2, 6 bases. Per the germline V gene, CDR1 is WSHSY and CDR2 is SAAADI. The CDR3 runs to 14 residues. The ends were cut back, 0 bases at V and 9 bases at J, with 12 bases in the middle.

The genes are TRBV27 and TRBJ2-6; 9 bases line up with TRBD1. Germline V gene sequence: CDR1 MNHEY, CDR2 SMNVEV (reference sequence). V trimming: 8 bases; J trimming: 0 bases; junction bases outside the gene matches: 5. The CDR3 contains 16 residues. The DNA for the CDR3 is TGTGCCAGCGGGACAGGGACATCCTCTGGGGCCAACGTCCTGACTTTC. It encodes CASGTGTSSGANVLTF.

This clone was recorded once. V usage is TRBV7-3 and J usage is TRBJ1-2; D perhaps matches TRBD1 (5 bases). Germline V gives CDR1 SGHTA, CDR2 FQGTGA. V gave up 5 bases and J gave up 8 bases, with 21 bases separating them. This CDR3 has 15 residues. CDR3 coding DNA: TGTGCCAGCAGCCTAGACACCACGGGGGTTGAGGGCTACACCTTC. Encoded protein: CASSLDTTGVEGYTF.

The CDR3 DNA sequence: TGTGCCAGCAGTTACTCTGCGAGCTATAGCAATCAGCCCCAGCATTTT. Its translation: CASSYSASYSNQPQHF. The rearrangement joins TRBV6-5 to TRBJ1-5; no clear D gene. V was cut by 0 bases and J by 0 bases, with 9 bases left in between. This CDR3 contains 16 residues. Germline V gene data show CDR1 as MNHEY and CDR2 as SVGAGI.

DNA of the CDR3: TGTGCCAGTAAGAGCTTGCGGGGGACCACTGAAGCTTTCTTT. Protein product: CASKSLRGTTEAFF. This chain uses TRBV19 with TRBJ1-1; tentative D call: TRBD1 (5 bases). Trimming removed 7 bases at V and 4 bases at J, with 16 bases between. The V gene's germline CDR1 is LNHDA and CDR2 SQIVND (reference sequence). This CDR3 contains 14 residues.

This sequence joins TRBV7-2 and TRBJ1-2; D is perhaps TRBD1 (6 bases). Trimming removed 5 bases from V and 6 bases from J, with 19 bases in between. The CDR3 has 15 amino acids. Germline values: CDR1 SGHTA, CDR2 FQGNSA. CDR3 region: CASSPVLRGKDGYTF. The CDR3 bases are TGTGCCAGCAGCCCCGTTTTGAGGGGGAAGGATGGCTACACCTTC.

In its sample, this clone was seen once. V is TRBV7-2 and J is TRBJ2-2, with D possibly TRBD1 on 5 matching bases. The CDR3 has 14 residues. Per the germline V gene, CDR1 is SGHTA and CDR2 is FQGNSA. V lost 3 bases and J 3 bases, leaving 8 bases between the germline ends. CDR3 amino acids: CASSFGHHTGELFF. The DNA for the CDR3 is TGTGCCAGCAGCTTTGGACATCACACCGGGGAGCTGTTTTTT.

The chain links TRBV10-3 to TRBJ2-7, with 9 bases identical to TRBD2. The CDR3 is made up of 14 amino acids. Germline-derived CDR1 and CDR2 are ENHRY and SYGVKD. With V trimmed by 6 bases and J by 3 bases, 6 bases remained unmatched. CDR3 region: CAIRKAGGDYEQYF. CDR3 in DNA: TGTGCCATCAGGAAGGCGGGGGGGGACTACGAGCAGTACTTC.